This passage covers 20 T cell receptor beta chains from one sample sequenced in a study of blood T cell repertoires in COVID-19. Profiled with immunoSEQ multiplex PCR; TCRdb holds only in-frame clones, not every one. The data contain roughly 71,000 clones, 80% of them singletons. The sequencing sample was made of peripheral blood. These receptors all come from a man in his sixties or seventies who had recovered from COVID-19.

This chain connects TRBV6-5 to TRBJ1-5, with D perhaps matching TRBD1 (6 bases). From germline, CDR1 is MNHEY and CDR2 SVGAGI. V was shortened by 7 bases and J by 0 bases, with 10 bases between the two germline ends. This CDR3 is 14 amino acids long. The CDR3 protein is CASIGQYSNQPQHF. The CDR3 coding sequence is TGTGCCAGCATCGGACAGTATAGCAATCAGCCCCAGCATTTT.

The CDR3 DNA follows: TGTGCCAGCAGCTCACAGGGTTCTCTTTATGGCTACACCTTC. Translating gives CASSSQGSLYGYTF. This chain links TRBV7-2 with TRBJ1-2; maybe TRBD1 (6 bases). Looked up from germline, CDR1 is SGHTA and CDR2 is FQGNSA. Trimming took off 4 bases at V and 5 bases at J, with 14 bases between the two ends. The CDR3 runs 14 residues.

This chain uses TRBV5-1 with TRBJ1-1; D may be TRBD1 (5 bases). Trimming cost V 4 bases and J 1 base, with 8 bases left between them. Germline CDR1 reads SGHRS; CDR2 reads YFSETQ. This CDR3 has 13 amino acids. CDR3 DNA: TGCGCCAGCAGCCCACAGGAGAACACTGAAGCTTTCTTT. Encoded protein: CASSPQENTEAFF.

The CDR3 loop reads CASTVGVPNTEAFF. Written as DNA, the CDR3 is TGTGCCAGCACGGTAGGGGTGCCGAACACTGAAGCTTTCTTT. V and J are TRBV6-5 and TRBJ1-1; possible D gene TRBD1, 5 bases. In germline, CDR1 is MNHEY, CDR2 SVGAGI. V lost 7 bases to trimming and J lost 1 base, with 13 bases between them. The CDR3 loop spans 14 amino acids.

This rearrangement joins TRBV30 to TRBJ1-2; 7 bases line up with TRBD1. This CDR3 has 17 amino acids. Unmatched junction bases numbered 19, after V lost 2 bases and J lost 7 bases. Per germline, CDR1 GTSNPN and CDR2 SVGIG (reference sequence). This CDR3 reads CAWSRDRARTLRSGYTF. CDR3 coding DNA: TGTGCCTGGAGTAGGGACAGAGCCCGGACCCTTCGGAGTGGCTACACCTTC. Together with reference TRBV30 and TRBJ1-2, the CDR3 gives the full variable domain: SQTIHQWPATLVQPVGSPLSLECTVEGTSNPNLYWYRQAAGRGLQLLFYSVGIGQISSEVPQNLSASRPQDRQFILSSKKLLLSDSGFYLCAWSRDRARTLRSGYTFGSGTRLTVV.

V gene TRBV28 combines with J gene TRBJ1-4; D is perhaps TRBD1 (5 bases). The CDR3 has 13 residues. V gave up 7 bases and J gave up 7 bases, with 13 bases separating them. The V gene's germline CDR1 is MDHEN and CDR2 SYDVKM. The CDR3 here is CASTEGAAEKLFF. In nucleotides, the CDR3 is TGTGCCAGCACTGAAGGGGCGGCTGAAAAACTGTTTTTT.

This sequence joins TRBV5-1 and TRBJ2-1, with 10 bases fitting TRBD2. The germline V gene encodes CDR1 SGHRS and CDR2 YFSETQ. The length of the CDR3 is 15 residues. With V trimmed by 4 bases and J by 6 bases, 7 bases remained unmatched. The CDR3 DNA reads as TGCGCCAGCAGCCTGCTAGCGGGAGCGGGCAATGAGCAGTTCTTC. It translates to CASSLLAGAGNEQFF.

The J gene is TRBJ1-1, the V gene TRBV25-1, with 12 bases fitting TRBD1. Germline lookup yields CDR1 MGHDK and CDR2 SYGVNS. CDR3 length equals 14 residues. Trimming took 4 bases from V and 6 from J; bases not matched to a gene: 3. In DNA form, the CDR3 reads TGTGCCAGCAGTGTTCGGGACAGGGGGCCTGAAGCTTTCTTT. Translating it yields CASSVRDRGPEAFF. The full variable domain, completed using reference TRBV25-1 and TRBJ1-1, is EADIYQTPRYLVIGTGKKITLECSQTMGHDKMYWYQQDPGMELHLIHYSYGVNSTEKGDLSSESTVSRIRTEHFPLTLESARPSHTSQYLCASSVRDRGPEAFFGQGTRLTVV.

This chain connects TRBV9 to TRBJ2-5; 15 nucleotides agree with TRBD2. V shed 4 bases, J shed 3 bases, and the junction held 4 bases outside the gene matches. CDR1 and CDR2 from the germline V gene are SGDLS and YYNGEE. This CDR3 is 16 amino acids long. In DNA, the CDR3 is TGTGCCAGCAGCAAAGGGACTAGCGGGAGGAAAGAGACCCAGTACTTC. This encodes CASSKGTSGRKETQYF.

This CDR3 reads CASSPPFTSGTGELFF. The CDR3 DNA reads TGTGCCAGCTCACCACCGTTCACCTCGGGCACCGGGGAGCTGTTTTTT. The V gene is TRBV18, the J gene TRBJ2-2, with unresolved D. V shed 0 bases and J shed 4 bases, with 12 bases lying between them. Germline CDR1 and CDR2: KGHSH and LQKENI. The CDR3 is 16 amino acids.

This clone was found a few times. The gene calls are TRBV7-7 and TRBJ2-1; 9 bases are shared with TRBD2. Germline V CDR1 and CDR2: SSHAT, FNYEAQ (reference sequence). The CDR3 has 17 residues. V trimming: 0 bases; J trimming: 9 bases; junction bases outside the gene matches: 12. This CDR3 is CASSLAPGRGGLVEQFF. The CDR3, as DNA: TGTGCCAGCAGCTTAGCCCCGGGGCGGGGGGGCTTAGTTGAGCAGTTCTTC.

This sequence joins TRBV19 and TRBJ2-7; D not certain. The CDR3 sequence is 13 residues long. V lost 1 base, J lost 7 bases, and 11 bases lay in between. The germline CDR1 and CDR2 sequences are LNHDA and SQIVND (reference sequence). The CDR3 here is CASSIVGEEEQYF. The CDR3 nucleotides read TGTGCCAGTAGTATAGTTGGAGAAGAGGAGCAGTACTTC.

CDR3 DNA sequence: TGTGCCAGCAGCCCTGAAGTAGATAATTCACCCCTCCACTTT. Amino acid sequence: CASSPEVDNSPLHF. The gene calls are TRBV7-9 and TRBJ1-6, with D unresolved. Germline lookup yields CDR1 SEHNR and CDR2 FQNEAQ (reference sequence). Trimming shortened V by 5 bases and J by 5 bases, and 10 bases separated the two germline ends. The CDR3 sequence is 14 residues long.

The V call is TRBV4-2, the J call TRBJ1-6; D gene ambiguous. The CDR3 contains 14 residues. Germline V gene sequence: CDR1 LGHNA, CDR2 YNFKEQ. V shed 4 bases and J shed 5 bases, with 9 bases lying between them. The CDR3 coding sequence is TGTGCCAGCAGCCTCGGGTTTAATAATTCACCCCTCCACTTT. Encoded protein: CASSLGFNNSPLHF.

The chain is built from TRBV19 and TRBJ2-4; 10 bases align to TRBD1. Trimming cost V 3 bases and J 11 bases; bases outside gene matches: 7. CDR3 size: 14 residues. Germline lookup yields CDR1 LNHDA and CDR2 SQIVND (reference sequence). The CDR3 region is CASSMTGGQSVQYF. CDR3 DNA sequence: TGTGCCAGTAGTATGACAGGGGGCCAGAGCGTTCAGTACTTC.

The V call is TRBV5-1, the J call TRBJ2-7; possibly TRBD1 for D (5 bases). The CDR3 runs to 16 residues. The V and J ends lost 6 bases and 0 bases respectively, with 19 bases between them. CDR1 SGHRS and CDR2 YFSETQ come from the germline V gene. The CDR3 sequence is CASKMTATDFSYEQYF. CDR3 sequence (DNA): TGCGCCAGCAAAATGACGGCGACAGACTTCTCCTACGAGCAGTACTTC.

Only one count was recorded for this clone. The DNA of the CDR3 is TGTGCCAGCAGTTTCTCGGGAGGAGAGCAAGAGACCCAGTACTTC. Translation: CASSFSGGEQETQYF. The chain is built from TRBV6-5 and TRBJ2-5; 7 bases match TRBD2. The V gene end was trimmed by 4 bases and the J gene end by 2 bases; junction bases not matched to a gene: 7. CDR1 and CDR2 (germline): MNHEY, SVGAGI. There are 15 residues in the CDR3.

The genes are TRBV27 and TRBJ2-1, with TRBD2 matching over 12 bases. Looked up from germline, CDR1 is MNHEY and CDR2 is SMNVEV (reference sequence). J gave up 0 bases and V 3 bases, and 12 bases lay outside the gene matches. This CDR3 contains 20 residues. This CDR3 is CASSFPGLAGGKSSYNEQFF. The CDR3 bases are TGTGCCAGCAGTTTTCCGGGACTAGCGGGTGGGAAGAGCTCCTACAATGAGCAGTTCTTC.

V gene TRBV28 combines with J gene TRBJ2-5, with D possibly TRBD1 on 6 matching bases. The V gene's germline CDR1 is MDHEN and CDR2 SYDVKM. The CDR3 sequence is 15 residues long. V was pared by 2 bases and J by 5 bases, with 15 bases between. The CDR3 is CASSLPGATWETQYF. CDR3 bases: TGTGCCAGCAGTTTACCAGGGGCTACGTGGGAGACCCAGTACTTC.

The V and J genes are TRBV2 and TRBJ2-7; D is possibly TRBD1 (9 bases). V lost 4 bases, J lost 2 bases, and 30 bases lay in between. The CDR3 loop spans 20 amino acids. Germline V gene sequence: CDR1 SNHLY, CDR2 FYNNEI. CDR3: CASSGAPGTGSSGQAYEQYF. In nucleotides, the CDR3 is TGTGCCAGCAGTGGGGCCCCGGGGACAGGGTCTAGCGGGCAGGCCTACGAGCAGTACTTC.